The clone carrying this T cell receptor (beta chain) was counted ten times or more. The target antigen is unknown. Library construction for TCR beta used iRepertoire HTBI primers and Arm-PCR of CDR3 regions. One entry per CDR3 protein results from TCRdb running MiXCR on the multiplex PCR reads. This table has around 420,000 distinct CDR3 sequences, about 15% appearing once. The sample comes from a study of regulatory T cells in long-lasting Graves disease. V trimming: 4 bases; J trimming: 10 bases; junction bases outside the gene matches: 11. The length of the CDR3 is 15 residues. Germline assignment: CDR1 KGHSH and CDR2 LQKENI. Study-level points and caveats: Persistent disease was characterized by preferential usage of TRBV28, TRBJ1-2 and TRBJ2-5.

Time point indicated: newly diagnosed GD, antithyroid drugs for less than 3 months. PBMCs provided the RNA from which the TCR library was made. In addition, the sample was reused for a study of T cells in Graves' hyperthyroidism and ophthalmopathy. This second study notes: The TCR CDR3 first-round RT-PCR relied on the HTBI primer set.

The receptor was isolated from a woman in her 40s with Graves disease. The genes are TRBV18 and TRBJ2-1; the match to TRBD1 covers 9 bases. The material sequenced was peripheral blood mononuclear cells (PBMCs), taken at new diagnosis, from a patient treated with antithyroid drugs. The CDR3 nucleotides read TGTGCCAGCTCACTTCGGGACAGGGCCGGAGTCGAGCAGTTCTTC. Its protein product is CASSLRDRAGVEQFF.